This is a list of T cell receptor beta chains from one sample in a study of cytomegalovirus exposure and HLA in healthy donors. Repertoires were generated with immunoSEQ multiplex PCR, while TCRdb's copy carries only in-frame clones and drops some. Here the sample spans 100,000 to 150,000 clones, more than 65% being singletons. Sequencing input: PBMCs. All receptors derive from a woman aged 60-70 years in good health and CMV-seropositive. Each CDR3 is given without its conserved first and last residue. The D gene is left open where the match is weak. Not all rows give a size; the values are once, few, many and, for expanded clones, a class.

CDR3aa: ASTLRANYGYT
abundance: few
v_gene: TRBV28
d_gene: -

CDR3aa: ASSVEGSGGSYEQY
abundance: -
v_gene: TRBV9
d_gene: TRBD2

CDR3aa: ASSLTSGVQETQY
abundance: -
v_gene: TRBV5-1
d_gene: TRBD2

CDR3aa: ASSPSGPSYEQY
abundance: -
v_gene: TRBV7-3
d_gene: TRBD2

CDR3aa: ASRLEREQF
abundance: few
v_gene: TRBV6-5
d_gene: -

CDR3aa: ASSLGGASYEQY
abundance: few
v_gene: TRBV6-1
d_gene: -

CDR3aa: ASSQSPRDNSPLH
abundance: once
v_gene: TRBV4-1
d_gene: -

CDR3aa: AISAGGTRRVEAF
abundance: -
v_gene: TRBV10-3
d_gene: -

CDR3aa: SVQGNTEAF
abundance: -
v_gene: TRBV29-1
d_gene: -

CDR3aa: AIKDRDDSNQPQH
abundance: -
v_gene: TRBV10-3
d_gene: TRBD1

CDR3aa: ASSPAGVDTQY
abundance: -
v_gene: TRBV25-1
d_gene: -

CDR3aa: ASSIGWEGQPQH
abundance: -
v_gene: TRBV6-5
d_gene: -

CDR3aa: ASSEQQGGVEQY
abundance: -
v_gene: TRBV10-1
d_gene: TRBD1

CDR3aa: ASSSRLVSNTGELF
abundance: -
v_gene: TRBV4-2
d_gene: -

CDR3aa: ASSPGTGEEKLF
abundance: -
v_gene: TRBV9
d_gene: TRBD1

CDR3aa: AAAGADTGELF
abundance: few
v_gene: TRBV5-1
d_gene: TRBD2

CDR3aa: ASSLAGQVAGNTIY
abundance: -
v_gene: TRBV7-9
d_gene: TRBD1

CDR3aa: ASSQGATGNYGYT
abundance: -
v_gene: TRBV4-1
d_gene: TRBD1

CDR3aa: ASSTGGGTGETQY
abundance: -
v_gene: TRBV7-9
d_gene: TRBD2

CDR3aa: ASSQERGPQPQH
abundance: -
v_gene: TRBV4-1
d_gene: TRBD1

CDR3aa: ASSLTRAGRGETQY
abundance: -
v_gene: TRBV7-3
d_gene: TRBD2

CDR3aa: ASSLRANYGYT
abundance: -
v_gene: TRBV19
d_gene: -

CDR3aa: ASKGVKGVFYEQY
abundance: -
v_gene: TRBV2
d_gene: -

CDR3aa: ASSQDAAGGISDTQY
abundance: -
v_gene: TRBV4-1
d_gene: TRBD2

CDR3aa: ASSYTGGLNEQY
abundance: -
v_gene: TRBV28
d_gene: TRBD1

CDR3aa: ASSMEDSLSYNEQF
abundance: -
v_gene: TRBV19
d_gene: -

CDR3aa: ASSSTRTGDITNEKLF
abundance: -
v_gene: TRBV7-9
d_gene: TRBD1

CDR3aa: ASSEGALGYEQY
abundance: -
v_gene: TRBV2
d_gene: -

CDR3aa: ASSLPSGGVSETQY
abundance: -
v_gene: TRBV5-1
d_gene: TRBD2

CDR3aa: AISESGRQPTGELF
abundance: -
v_gene: TRBV10-3
d_gene: -

CDR3aa: ASSLNSFYTEAF
abundance: -
v_gene: TRBV5-4
d_gene: -

CDR3aa: ASSREQGALGNTIY
abundance: few
v_gene: TRBV6-6
d_gene: TRBD1

CDR3aa: SVDGTGTDTQY
abundance: few
v_gene: TRBV29-1
d_gene: TRBD1

CDR3aa: ASSQRTFNQPQH
abundance: -
v_gene: TRBV19
d_gene: -

CDR3aa: ASSQGNNEQF
abundance: -
v_gene: TRBV11-3
d_gene: -